Listed below are T cell receptor beta chains from one sample, sequenced in a study of PD-L1 blockade in urothelial cancer. Here immunoSEQ multiplex PCR was the method, and the copy in TCRdb shows in-frame clones only, minus some. The profile covers 45,000 or so clones, with roughly four fifths appearing a single time and about 1.7% taken by the ten largest. Sequences were derived from PBMCs, sampled around atezolizumab (anti-PD-L1) treatment. The source is a man aged 50 to 59 with urothelial cancer. CDR3s include the opening cysteine and the closing phenylalanine or tryptophan. The D gene is left open where the match is weak. For some rows the clone size is stated as once, few or many, or as a class when expanded; others skip it.

CDR3 protein,CDR3 DNA,J gene,V gene,clone size,D gene
CASSLDARIFQETQYF,TGTGCCAGCAGCTTAGACGCCAGAATATTCCAAGAGACCCAGTACTTC,TRBJ2-5,TRBV7-8,-,-
CASTGGGWGSEQYF,TGTGCCAGCACCGGCGGGGGGTGGGGGAGCGAGCAGTACTTC,TRBJ2-7,TRBV9,-,TRBD2
CASSPGTGNGEAFF,TGTGCCAGCAGCCCCGGGACAGGGAATGGAGAAGCTTTCTTT,TRBJ1-1,TRBV7-9,many,TRBD1
CASSFKMDYEQFF,TGCGCCAGCAGCTTTAAAATGGACTATGAGCAGTTCTTC,TRBJ2-1,TRBV5-1,-,-
CASARQDMNTEAFF,TGTGCCAGCGCACGACAGGACATGAACACTGAAGCTTTCTTT,TRBJ1-1,TRBV6-5,-,-
CASSVAVSTDTQYF,TGTGCCAGCAGCGTCGCGGTGAGCACAGATACGCAGTATTTT,TRBJ2-3,TRBV9,-,-
CASGRDRGQTQYF,TGTGCCAGCGGTCGGGACAGGGGCCAGACCCAGTACTTC,TRBJ2-5,TRBV6-1,-,TRBD1
CAISYGTSGSYEQFF,TGTGCCATCAGCTACGGGACTAGCGGGAGCTATGAGCAGTTCTTC,TRBJ2-1,TRBV10-3,few,TRBD2
CASSDEGAYGYTF,TGTGCCAGCAGCGATGAGGGGGCGTATGGCTACACCTTC,TRBJ1-2,TRBV5-4,once,TRBD1
CASSSYATSGGGGLETQYF,TGCGCCAGCAGCTCCTACGCGACTAGCGGGGGTGGAGGATTAGAGACCCAGTACTTC,TRBJ2-5,TRBV5-1,-,TRBD2
CASSPTGVNTEAFF,TGTGCCAGCAGCCCCACAGGGGTGAACACTGAAGCTTTCTTT,TRBJ1-1,TRBV6-1,-,TRBD1
CAISEGTSGTYEQYF,TGTGCCATCAGTGAAGGGACTAGCGGGACCTACGAGCAGTACTTC,TRBJ2-7,TRBV10-3,-,TRBD2
CASSVVRGIDTQYF,TGTGCCAGCAGCGTAGTTCGGGGGATTGATACGCAGTATTTT,TRBJ2-3,TRBV9,-,-
CASSPPGLAGAYEQYF,TGCGCCAGCAGCCCCCCGGGACTAGCGGGAGCCTACGAGCAGTACTTC,TRBJ2-7,TRBV5-1,-,TRBD2
CASSLGGGREQPQHF,TGTGCCAGCAGCTTAGGAGGGGGCCGTGAGCAGCCCCAGCATTTT,TRBJ1-5,TRBV7-8,-,TRBD1
CASSPGGSTSGANVLTF,TGTGCCAGCAGCCCGGGGGGGAGCACCTCTGGGGCCAACGTCCTGACTTTC,TRBJ2-6,TRBV5-4,-,TRBD2
CASSHYRVNTEAFF,TGTGCCAGCAGCCATTACAGGGTTAACACTGAAGCTTTCTTT,TRBJ1-1,TRBV5-6,-,-
CASSTRGGHEQYF,TGTGCCAGTAGCACTCGCGGGGGGCACGAGCAGTACTTC,TRBJ2-7,TRBV19,-,TRBD2
CATSLQGGGQETQYF,TGTGCCACCTCCTTACAGGGAGGGGGCCAAGAGACCCAGTACTTC,TRBJ2-5,TRBV7-9,-,-
CASKAGGPTDTQYF,TGTGCCAGTAAAGCGGGAGGGCCAACAGATACGCAGTATTTT,TRBJ2-3,TRBV27,-,TRBD2
CASSLGGGGGETQYF,TGTGCCAGCAGCTTAGGCGGGGGGGGTGGAGAGACCCAGTACTTC,TRBJ2-5,TRBV11-2,-,TRBD2
CASRVAVSSYEQYF,TGCGCCAGCAGAGTAGCGGTCAGCTCCTACGAGCAGTACTTC,TRBJ2-7,TRBV5-1,-,-
CAWSVGHRYGYTF,TGTGCCTGGAGTGTGGGACACCGCTATGGCTACACCTTC,TRBJ1-2,TRBV30,-,-
CASRVAHQPSRPQHF,TGTGCCAGCAGGGTAGCGCACCAACCTTCGCGGCCCCAGCATTTT,TRBJ1-5,TRBV6-5,once,-
CASSLGLAGPYNEQFF,TGTGCCAGCAGCTTAGGACTAGCGGGCCCCTACAATGAGCAGTTCTTC,TRBJ2-1,TRBV11-3,-,TRBD2
CASRAGTGRYGYTF,TGTGCCAGCAGAGCCGGGACAGGGCGCTATGGCTACACCTTC,TRBJ1-2,TRBV6-4,-,TRBD1
CASSPTGLVGEKLFF,TGTGCCAGCAGCCCGACGGGGTTAGTAGGTGAAAAACTGTTTTTT,TRBJ1-4,TRBV7-9,-,-
CASSESSSPPRGYGYTF,TGCGCCAGCAGTGAGTCGAGCTCGCCTCCCAGAGGCTATGGCTACACCTTC,TRBJ1-2,TRBV10-1,-,-
CASSPALAGDEQYF,TGTGCCAGCTCACCGGCTCTAGCGGGCGACGAGCAGTACTTC,TRBJ2-7,TRBV18,-,TRBD2
CASSLRPREDTEAFF,TGCGCCAGCAGCTTGCGTCCCCGGGAGGACACTGAAGCTTTCTTT,TRBJ1-1,TRBV5-1,-,-
CASSELPEQGSETQYF,TGTGCCAGCAGTGAACTCCCGGAACAGGGATCCGAGACCCAGTACTTC,TRBJ2-5,TRBV6-1,-,-
CASSEWLYSGNTIYF,TGTGCCAGCAGTGAATGGCTGTATTCTGGAAACACCATATATTTT,TRBJ1-3,TRBV6-1,-,-
CASSLQGGYSNQPQHF,TGTGCCAGCAGTTTACAGGGCGGATATAGCAATCAGCCCCAGCATTTT,TRBJ1-5,TRBV27,-,-
CASSVAPGQGDEKLFF,TGTGCCAGCAGCGTAGCTCCGGGACAGGGAGATGAAAAACTGTTTTTT,TRBJ1-4,TRBV9,-,TRBD1
CASSPGFASYEQYF,TGTGCCAGCAGCCCGGGGTTTGCCTCCTACGAGCAGTACTTC,TRBJ2-7,TRBV14,-,-
CASSPLPPTSGSDWNEQFF,TGCGCCAGCAGCCCGCTCCCCCCGACTAGCGGGAGTGATTGGAATGAGCAGTTCTTC,TRBJ2-1,TRBV5-1,-,TRBD2
CASSQEGQGGTEAFF,TGCGCCAGCAGCCAAGAGGGGCAGGGGGGAACTGAAGCTTTCTTT,TRBJ1-1,TRBV4-1,-,TRBD1
CASSLRDTGNTIYF,TGTGCCAGCAGCTTACGGGACACTGGAAACACCATATATTTT,TRBJ1-3,TRBV7-2,-,-
CAISLGNYEQYF,TGTGCCATTTCCCTTGGCAATTACGAGCAGTACTTC,TRBJ2-7,TRBV10-3,-,-
CALTGLSGNTIYF,TGTGCCTTAACAGGCCTCTCTGGAAACACCATATATTTT,TRBJ1-3,TRBV30,-,-